This T cell receptor beta chain is from a study of blood T cell repertoires in COVID-19. As for the study in general: The cDNA or gDNA used as material had been derived from T cells, B-cell-depleted T cells, or PBMCs.

Per germline, CDR1 SGHVS and CDR2 FQNEAQ. Trimming took off 6 bases at V and 8 bases at J, with 5 bases between the two ends. The CDR3 runs to 10 residues. This clone was counted once. Original analysis: Estimation of nucleated cell counts relied on the amplification of reference gene primers. Libraries were prepared by immunoSEQ multiplex PCR; TCRdb keeps only in-frame clonotypes and omits some of them. V, J and clone size reflect that table, while D and trimming were determined from the DNA. The top ten hold about 4.9% of the sample, which has 180,000 or so clones, 70% to 90% seen once. The rearrangement uses TRBV7-8 and TRBJ2-1; unclear D gene. Sequenced: peripheral blood. This clonotype originated in a woman aged 80 or older with acute or convalescent COVID-19. The CDR3 DNA reads as TGTGCCAGCAGTATCGATGAGCAGTTCTTC. Translated, it gives CASSIDEQFF. Full variable domain (rest looked up from reference TRBV7-8 and TRBJ2-1): GAGVSQSPRYKVAKRGQDVALRCDPISGHVSLFWYQQALGQGPEFLTYFQNEAQLDKSGLPSDRFFAERPEGSVSTLKIQRTQQEDSAVYLCASSIDEQFFGPGTRLTVL.